These 10 T cell receptor beta chains were all obtained from the same sample, sequenced in a study of shared T cell receptors in the human thymus. The protocol was immunoSEQ multiplex PCR, while the TCRdb copy is restricted to in-frame clones and leaves out a portion. The table has 650,000 to 950,000 clones, 80% to 90% seen once. The sample was also reused in another study, on human thymus T cells.

The sequencing sample was made of thymocytes. Receptors originate from a girl under three years old with a congenital heart defect.

The chain combines TRBV19 with TRBJ2-2; unclear D gene. Germline assignment: CDR1 LNHDA and CDR2 SQIVND (reference sequence). The CDR3 is made up of 16 amino acids. The ends were cut back, 7 bases at V and 0 bases at J, with 15 bases in the middle. This chain's CDR3 is CASTSPRQTNTGELFF. In nucleotides, the CDR3 is TGTGCCAGTACCAGTCCCAGGCAGACGAACACCGGGGAGCTGTTTTTT.

The chain couples TRBV4-1 to TRBJ2-1; TRBD2 matches at 7 bases. J lost 4 bases, V lost 7 bases, and 13 bases had no gene match. The CDR3 consists of 16 residues. Germline V gene data show CDR1 as MGHRA and CDR2 as YSYEKL. The CDR3 DNA reads as TGCGCCAGCATGCCGATCGCGGGGGTCTGTTACAATGAGCAGTTCTTC. Residues: CASMPIAGVCYNEQFF.

The V gene is TRBV19, the J gene TRBJ2-5; 9 bases agree with TRBD1. The CDR3 loop spans 15 amino acids. Germline CDR1 reads LNHDA; CDR2 reads SQIVND (reference sequence). After removal of 7 bases from V and 2 bases from J, the junction contained 8 bases not matched to a gene. The CDR3 nucleotides are TGTGCCAGTACCCGGGACAGGGAGGGGCAAGAGACCCAGTACTTC. Protein product: CASTRDREGQETQYF. Full variable domain (outside the CDR3, taken from reference TRBV19 and TRBJ2-5): DGGITQSPKYLFRKEGQNVTLSCEQNLNHDAMYWYRQDPGQGLRLIYYSQIVNDFQKGDIAEGYSVSREKKESFPLTVTSAQKNPTAFYLCASTRDREGQETQYFGPGTRLLVL.

The V call is TRBV2, the J call TRBJ1-6; D unclear. CDR1 is SNHLY and CDR2 is FYNNEI in the germline V gene. V shed 6 bases and J shed 9 bases, with 21 bases lying between them. This CDR3 has 16 amino acids. CDR3 sequence (DNA): TGTGCCAGCAGCAATACAGACCAGCTATTAGGTTCACCCCTCCACTTT. Protein sequence: CASSNTDQLLGSPLHF.

In its sample, this clone was seen once. The chain links TRBV14 to TRBJ2-2; possible D gene TRBD2, 6 bases. Per germline, CDR1 SGHDN and CDR2 FVKESK. The CDR3 extends over 18 amino acids. Deletions cut 0 bases from V and 5 bases from J, with 19 bases between. CDR3 sequence: CASSQEEGGNRPTGELFF. In nucleotides, the CDR3 is TGTGCCAGCAGCCAAGAGGAGGGTGGGAACAGACCGACCGGGGAGCTGTTTTTT.

This sequence joins TRBV7-2 and TRBJ1-2; perhaps TRBD1 as D (5 bases). The germline V and J ends were trimmed by 5 bases and 4 bases, with 20 bases remaining between them. Per the germline V gene, CDR1 is SGHTA and CDR2 is FQGNSA. CDR3 length equals 16 residues. In DNA form, the CDR3 reads TGTGCCAGCAGCCAAGGGGAGGGGCAGGATATCTATGGCTACACCTTC. Protein sequence: CASSQGEGQDIYGYTF.

The J gene is TRBJ1-2, the V gene TRBV5-6; D not certain. With 4 bases removed from V and 5 bases from J, the gap between germline ends came to 18 bases. The CDR3 runs to 15 residues. CDR1 and CDR2 (germline): SGHDT, YYEEEE. The CDR3 nucleotides read TGTGCCAGCAGCGTCCTTTGTGGGTCGGGATATGGCTACACCTTC. Its protein is CASSVLCGSGYGYTF.

This clone was detected a few times. The chain employs TRBV27 and TRBJ1-2; tentatively, D is TRBD1 (6 bases). CDR1 is MNHEY and CDR2 is SMNVEV in the germline V gene (reference sequence). The CDR3 contains 14 residues. V dropped 6 bases and J dropped 3 bases, with 14 bases sitting between them. This CDR3 is CASSHRTEDYGYTF. CDR3 in DNA: TGTGCCAGCAGCCACCGGACAGAAGACTATGGCTACACCTTC.

V usage is TRBV10-1 and J usage is TRBJ2-5; D might be TRBD2 (6 bases). TRBJ2-7 matches the DNA end more closely, so the J call is doubtful. The CDR3 is made up of 14 amino acids. From germline, CDR1 is WNHNN and CDR2 SYGVQD (reference sequence). CDR3 in amino acids: CASSDGTSYYEQYF. Here the CDR3 DNA reads TGCGCCAGCAGTGATGGGACTTCCTACTACGAGCAGTACTTC.

The chain recombines TRBV27 with TRBJ1-2; 10 bases agree with TRBD1. Trimming took 5 bases from V and 4 from J; bases not matched to a gene: 7. The germline V gene has CDR1 MNHEY and CDR2 SMNVEV (reference sequence). The CDR3 contains 15 residues. This CDR3 reads CASSGRQGAIYGYTF. In DNA form, the CDR3 reads TGTGCCAGCAGTGGGCGACAGGGGGCAATCTATGGCTACACCTTC.